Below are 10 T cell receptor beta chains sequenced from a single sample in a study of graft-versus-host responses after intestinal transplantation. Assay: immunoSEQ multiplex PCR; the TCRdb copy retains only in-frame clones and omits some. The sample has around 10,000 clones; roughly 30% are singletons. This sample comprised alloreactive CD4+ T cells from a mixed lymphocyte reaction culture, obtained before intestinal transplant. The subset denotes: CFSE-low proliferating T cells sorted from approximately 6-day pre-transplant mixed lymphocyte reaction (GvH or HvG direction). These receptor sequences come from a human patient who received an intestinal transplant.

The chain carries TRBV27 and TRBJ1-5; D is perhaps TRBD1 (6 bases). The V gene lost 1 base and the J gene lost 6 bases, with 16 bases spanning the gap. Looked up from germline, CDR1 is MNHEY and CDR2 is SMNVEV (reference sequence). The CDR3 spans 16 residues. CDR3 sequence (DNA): TGTGCCAGCAGTTTATATCGGGGGGCGAAGGTTCAGCCCCAGCATTTT. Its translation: CASSLYRGAKVQPQHF.

The CDR3 nucleotides are TGTGCCAGCAGTCAAACCCAGGGGGCAAGGTACGAGCAGTACTTC. Encoded protein: CASSQTQGARYEQYF. The chain is built from TRBV27 and TRBJ2-7, with TRBD1 matching 8 bases. The CDR3 is made up of 15 amino acids. Germline V gene sequence: CDR1 MNHEY, CDR2 SMNVEV (reference sequence). Trimming at V came to 5 bases and at J to 4 bases, leaving 10 bases not matched to a gene.

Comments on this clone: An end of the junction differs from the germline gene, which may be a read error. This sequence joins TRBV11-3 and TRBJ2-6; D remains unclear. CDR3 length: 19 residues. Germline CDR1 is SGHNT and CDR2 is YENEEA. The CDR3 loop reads CASSGSADPRQSRANILTF. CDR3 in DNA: TGTGCCAGCAGCGGTAGTGCCGATCCTCGACAAAGTCGGGCCAACATCCTGACTTTC. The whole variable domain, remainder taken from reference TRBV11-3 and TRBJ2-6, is EAGVVQSPRYKIIEKKQPVAFWCNPISGHNTLYWYLQNLGQGPELLIRYENEEAVDDSQLPKDRFSAERLKGVDSTLKIQPAELGDSAVYLCASSGSADPRQSRANILTFGAGSRLTVL.

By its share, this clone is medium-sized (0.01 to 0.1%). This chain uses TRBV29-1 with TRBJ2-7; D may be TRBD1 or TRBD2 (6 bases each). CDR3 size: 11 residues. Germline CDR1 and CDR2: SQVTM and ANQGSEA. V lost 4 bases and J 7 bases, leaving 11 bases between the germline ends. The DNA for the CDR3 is TGCAGCGTTGGGGGGGCGAGGGAGCAGTACTTC. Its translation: CSVGGAREQYF.

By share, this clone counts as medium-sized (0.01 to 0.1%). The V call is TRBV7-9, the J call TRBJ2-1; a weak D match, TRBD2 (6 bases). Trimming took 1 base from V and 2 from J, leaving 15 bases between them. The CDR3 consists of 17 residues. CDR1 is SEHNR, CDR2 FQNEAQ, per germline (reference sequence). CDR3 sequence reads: CASSLVVGSPTYNEQFF. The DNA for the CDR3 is TGTGCCAGCAGCTTAGTCGTCGGGAGCCCTACCTACAATGAGCAGTTCTTC.

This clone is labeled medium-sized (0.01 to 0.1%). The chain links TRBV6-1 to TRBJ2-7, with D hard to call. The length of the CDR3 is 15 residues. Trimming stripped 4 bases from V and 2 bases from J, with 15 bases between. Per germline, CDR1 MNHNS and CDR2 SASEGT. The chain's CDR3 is CASSVVMGGAYEQYF. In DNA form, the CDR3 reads TGTGCCAGCAGTGTGGTGATGGGCGGAGCCTACGAGCAGTACTTC.

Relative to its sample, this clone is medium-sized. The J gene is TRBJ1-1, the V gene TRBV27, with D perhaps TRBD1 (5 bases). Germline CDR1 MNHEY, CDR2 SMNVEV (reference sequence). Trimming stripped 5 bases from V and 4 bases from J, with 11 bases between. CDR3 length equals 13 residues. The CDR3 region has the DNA TGTGCCAGCAGTCCCCAGGGTATCACTGAAGCTTTCTTT. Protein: CASSPQGITEAFF.

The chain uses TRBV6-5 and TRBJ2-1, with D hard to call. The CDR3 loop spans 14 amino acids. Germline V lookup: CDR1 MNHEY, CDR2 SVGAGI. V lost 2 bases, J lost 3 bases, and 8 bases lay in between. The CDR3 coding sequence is TGTGCCAGCAGTTACGGTGGCTTCTACAATGAGCAGTTCTTC. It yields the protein CASSYGGFYNEQFF.

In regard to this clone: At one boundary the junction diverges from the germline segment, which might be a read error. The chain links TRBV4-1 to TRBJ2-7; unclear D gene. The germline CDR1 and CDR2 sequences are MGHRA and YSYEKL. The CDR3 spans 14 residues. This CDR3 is CASSQHSGSYEQYF. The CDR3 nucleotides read TGTGCCAGCAGCCAACACAGTGGCTCCTACGAGCAGTACTTC.

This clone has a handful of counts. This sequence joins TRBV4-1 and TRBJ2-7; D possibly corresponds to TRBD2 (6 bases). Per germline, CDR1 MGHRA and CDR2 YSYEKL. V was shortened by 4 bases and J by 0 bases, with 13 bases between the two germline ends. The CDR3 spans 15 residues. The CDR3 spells CASSPTGDVSYEQYF. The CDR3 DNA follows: TGCGCCAGCAGCCCCACGGGAGATGTCTCCTACGAGCAGTACTTC.